Each of the 23 T cell receptor beta chains below was sequenced from the same sample in a study of naive and memory T cell subsets. Ligated cDNA underwent four rounds of PCR with nested alpha and beta constant region primers and SP2. TCRdb called the 5' RACE reads again in MiXCR, with one record for every CDR3 protein. The sample contains around 56,000 distinct CDR3 sequences, 6% to 8.5% of which appear only once. An oligonucleotide containing a UMI was ligated to the 3' end of TCR cDNA. Source of these receptors: a female donor in good health.

This sequence joins TRBV2 and TRBJ2-1; maybe TRBD1 (5 bases). Germline CDR1 reads SNHLY; CDR2 reads FYNNEI. V was shortened by 8 bases and J by 8 bases, with 16 bases between the two germline ends. This CDR3 contains 13 residues. The CDR3 protein is CASLQWQGHEQFF. Written as DNA, the CDR3 is TGTGCCAGCCTACAATGGCAGGGCCATGAGCAGTTCTTC.

This clonotype was detected many times. CDR3 in amino acids: CASSSGDATNEKLFF. The CDR3 bases are TGCGCCAGCAGTTCAGGGGACGCAACTAATGAAAAACTGTTTTTT. The chain has TRBV5-1 and TRBJ1-4, with D maybe TRBD1 (6 bases). Germline lookup yields CDR1 SGHRS and CDR2 YFSETQ. V lost 5 bases, J lost 0 bases, and 11 bases lay in between. CDR3 length equals 15 residues. The entire variable domain, with the rest obtained from reference TRBV5-1 and TRBJ1-4, is as follows: KAGVTQTPRYLIKTRGQQVTLSCSPISGHRSVSWYQQTPGQGLQFLFEYFSETQRNKGNFPGRFSGRQFSNSRSEMNVSTLELGDSALYLCASSSGDATNEKLFFGSGTQLSVL.

This clonotype was picked up a small number of times. The chain links TRBV6-5 to TRBJ2-7; possibly TRBD1 for D (8 bases). Per the germline V gene, CDR1 is MNHEY and CDR2 is SVGAGI. The V end lost 6 bases, the J end lost 5 bases, and 17 bases lay between the germline ends. There are 14 residues in the CDR3. CDR3 in DNA: TGTGCCAGCAGGAAAAACAGGGGGGGGAACGAGCAGTACTTC. It encodes CASRKNRGGNEQYF.

In this sample, this clonotype turned up many times. The J gene is TRBJ1-1, the V gene TRBV12-3 or TRBV12-4; perhaps TRBD1 as D (6 bases). The CDR3 sequence is 16 residues long. V lost 0 bases and J 0 bases, leaving 11 bases between the germline ends. CDR3 DNA sequence: TGTGCCAGCAGTTTAGCTCCGGACAGAATGAACACTGAAGCTTTCTTT. This sequence encodes CASSLAPDRMNTEAFF.

This clonotype was counted only a few times. This chain uses TRBV7-2 with TRBJ2-5, with no clear D. The CDR3 contains 16 residues. V gave up 4 bases and J gave up 4 bases, with 19 bases separating them. Per the germline V gene, CDR1 is SGHTA and CDR2 is FQGNSA. The CDR3 here is CASSSFYFGLGETQYF. As DNA, the CDR3 is TGTGCCAGCAGCTCCTTCTACTTTGGGTTGGGAGAGACCCAGTACTTC.

This clonotype has just a few counts. This chain joins TRBV28 and TRBJ2-6; no clear D. Germline CDR1 reads MDHEN; CDR2 reads SYDVKM. The CDR3 has 14 residues. V was pared by 6 bases and J by 0 bases, with 6 bases between. The CDR3 region is CASRFPSGANVLTF. The CDR3 coding sequence is TGTGCCAGCAGGTTCCCCTCTGGGGCCAACGTCCTGACTTTC.

This clonotype has at least ten counts. In DNA, the CDR3 is TGTGCCAGCAGCCAAGATGCCTCCAGAAACTATGGCTACACCTTC. The encoded protein is CASSQDASRNYGYTF. The V call is TRBV4-2, the J call TRBJ1-2; D uncertain. From germline, CDR1 is LGHNA and CDR2 YNFKEQ. The ends were cut back, 0 bases at V and 2 bases at J, with 10 bases in the middle. The CDR3 contains 15 residues.

This chain connects TRBV7-2 to TRBJ2-2, with D perhaps TRBD1 (5 bases). Germline-derived CDR1 and CDR2 are SGHTA and FQGNSA. Trimming shortened V by 5 bases and J by 7 bases, and 11 bases separated the two germline ends. The CDR3 runs to 13 residues. The CDR3 loop reads CASSAQGNGELFF. For the CDR3, the DNA is TGTGCCAGCAGCGCCCAGGGCAACGGGGAGCTGTTTTTT. The full variable domain, completed using reference TRBV7-2 and TRBJ2-2, is GAGVSQSPSNKVTEKGKDVELRCDPISGHTALYWYRQSLGQGLEFLIYFQGNSAPDKSGLPSDRFSAERTGGSVSTLTIQRTQQEDSAVYLCASSAQGNGELFFGEGSRLTVL.

This sequence joins TRBV2 and TRBJ1-1; D possibly corresponds to TRBD1 (5 bases). CDR3 length: 12 residues. V was pared by 1 base and J by 7 bases, with 7 bases between. Looked up from germline, CDR1 is SNHLY and CDR2 is FYNNEI. In DNA form, the CDR3 reads TGTGCCAGCAGTGAAGGGGGCTTTGAAGCTTTCTTT. It codes for CASSEGGFEAFF. The full variable domain, its missing parts supplied by reference TRBV2 and TRBJ1-1, is EPEVTQTPSHQVTQMGQEVILRCVPISNHLYFYWYRQILGQKVEFLVSFYNNEISEKSEIFDDQFSVERPDGSNFTLKIRSTKLEDSAMYFCASSEGGFEAFFGQGTRLTVV.

In DNA, the CDR3 is TGTGCCAGCAGCACGGGCCAGACCTACGAGCAGTACTTC. Amino acid sequence: CASSTGQTYEQYF. This rearrangement joins TRBV7-9 to TRBJ2-7; unclear D gene. Trimming cost V 5 bases and J 2 bases, with 10 bases left between them. The V gene's germline CDR1 is SEHNR and CDR2 FQNEAQ (reference sequence). The CDR3 contains 13 residues.

This clonotype showed up many times. The J gene is TRBJ1-1, the V gene TRBV4-3; D possibly corresponds to TRBD1 (6 bases). The CDR3 runs to 13 residues. Germline V gene lookup returns CDR1 LGHNA and CDR2 YSLEER. The V end was cut by 2 bases, the J end by 4 bases, with 8 bases between. DNA of the CDR3: TGCGCCAGCAGCCAACAGGGGAGCACTGAAGCTTTCTTT. Translating gives CASSQQGSTEAFF.

There are many counts of this clonotype. The CDR3 reads CASGLVPPFTGTGVDEQFF. CDR3 sequence (DNA): TGTGCTAGTGGTTTGGTACCCCCATTCACCGGGACAGGGGTTGATGAGCAGTTCTTC. The J gene is TRBJ2-1, the V gene TRBV12-5; 10 bases are a match to TRBD1. Looked up from germline, CDR1 is LGHNT and CDR2 is FRNRAP. V lost 0 bases, J lost 8 bases, and 16 bases stayed unmatched. The CDR3 runs to 19 residues.

V is TRBV6-2 or TRBV6-3 and J is TRBJ2-3; TRBD2 might be the D (5 bases). V lost 8 bases, J lost 5 bases, and 8 bases lay in between. This CDR3 has 11 amino acids. Germline-derived CDR1 and CDR2 are MNHEY and SVGEGT. The CDR3 here is CASGRGDTQYF. Here the CDR3 DNA reads TGTGCCAGCGGCCGGGGAGATACGCAGTATTTT.

This clonotype was counted at least ten times. The chain combines TRBV28 with TRBJ2-2; D may be TRBD2 (6 bases). Germline CDR1 MDHEN, CDR2 SYDVKM. V was clipped by 5 bases and J by 4 bases, with 17 bases between them. The CDR3 length is 16 residues. The CDR3 sequence is CASSPGTPVGTGELFF. CDR3 coding DNA: TGTGCCAGCAGTCCCGGGACTCCGGTCGGCACCGGGGAGCTGTTTTTT.

This clonotype has just a few counts. V and J are TRBV12-3 or TRBV12-4 and TRBJ1-4, with 7 bases that match TRBD1. With V trimmed by 6 bases and J by 10 bases, 8 bases remained unmatched. The length of the CDR3 is 13 residues. The CDR3 sequence: CASSRGTDGKLFF. Here the CDR3 DNA reads TGTGCCAGCAGCCGGGGGACAGACGGAAAACTGTTTTTT.

This clonotype was picked up many times. V gene TRBV25-1 combines with J gene TRBJ2-6; D may be TRBD1 or TRBD2 (5 bases each). CDR3 length: 17 amino acids. V shed 7 bases and J shed 2 bases, with 18 bases lying between them. Germline V gene sequence: CDR1 MGHDK, CDR2 SYGVNS. Here the CDR3 reads CASTPGRGLTGANVLTF. CDR3 DNA sequence: TGTGCCAGCACCCCAGGCCGGGGCTTAACTGGGGCCAACGTCCTGACTTTC.

This clonotype was counted at least ten times. The V call is TRBV28, the J call TRBJ1-1, with unresolved D. V was clipped by 3 bases and J by 1 base, with 9 bases between them. Germline V gene data show CDR1 as MDHEN and CDR2 as SYDVKM. The length of the CDR3 is 14 residues. The CDR3 DNA follows: TGTGCCAGCAGTTTCCCGGGTGAGAACACTGAAGCTTTCTTT. Translated, it gives CASSFPGENTEAFF.

This clonotype was recorded many times. This chain joins TRBV6-5 and TRBJ1-2; D unclear. Deletions cut 4 bases from V and 7 bases from J, with 10 bases between. CDR1 and CDR2 (germline): MNHEY, SVGAGI. The CDR3 runs 12 residues. CDR3 region: CASSSSRGGYTF. The CDR3 DNA is TGTGCCAGCAGTTCCTCCAGAGGTGGCTACACCTTC.

The table lists this clonotype with a few counts. The chain joins TRBV7-2 to TRBJ1-1; D possibly corresponds to TRBD1 (6 bases). Germline V gene lookup returns CDR1 SGHTA and CDR2 FQGNSA. V lost 6 bases and J 1 base, leaving 18 bases between the germline ends. The CDR3 has 16 amino acids. The CDR3 sequence: CASSRRGRGTNTEAFF. CDR3 DNA: TGTGCCAGCAGTAGGAGGGGAAGGGGGACGAACACTGAAGCTTTCTTT. The full variable domain, in which reference TRBV7-2 and TRBJ1-1 provide the parts outside the CDR3, is GAGVSQSPSNKVTEKGKDVELRCDPISGHTALYWYRQSLGQGLEFLIYFQGNSAPDKSGLPSDRFSAERTGGSVSTLTIQRTQQEDSAVYLCASSRRGRGTNTEAFFGQGTRLTVV.

This clonotype was seen many times. The J gene is TRBJ1-2, the V gene TRBV12-3 or TRBV12-4, with a weak D call TRBD1 (5 bases). This CDR3 has 13 residues. V lost 3 bases and J lost 4, with 9 bases in between. The CDR3, as DNA: TGTGCCAGCAGTTTTGTACAGGCCTATGGCTACACCTTC. The encoded protein is CASSFVQAYGYTF.

This clonotype was counted between two and nine times. The rearrangement uses TRBV7-9 and TRBJ2-3; D gene uncertain. The V end lost 4 bases, the J end lost 4 bases, and 6 bases lay between the germline ends. This CDR3 region has 12 residues. The germline gives CDR1 SEHNR, CDR2 FQNEAQ (reference sequence). The CDR3: CASSSTADTQYF. CDR3 bases: TGTGCCAGCAGCTCCACGGCAGATACGCAGTATTTT.

This chain's CDR3 is CSVGTSGGVNNEQFF. CDR3 DNA sequence: TGCAGCGTCGGGACTAGCGGGGGCGTGAACAATGAGCAGTTCTTC. The rearrangement joins TRBV29-1 to TRBJ2-1; the match to TRBD2 covers 14 bases. CDR1 SQVTM and CDR2 ANQGSEA come from the germline V gene. The CDR3 spans 15 residues. V lost 6 bases to trimming and J lost 5 bases; unmatched junction nucleotides: 6.

V and J are TRBV18 and TRBJ2-3; maybe TRBD2 (6 bases). CDR1 is KGHSH, CDR2 LQKENI, per germline. CDR3 length equals 16 residues. V lost 4 bases and J lost 6, with 20 bases in between. CDR3 in DNA: TGTGCCAGCTCACGGGGGACTTATATCACACGGGATACGCAGTATTTT. Amino acids: CASSRGTYITRDTQYF.